This TCR beta chain was recorded in a study of blood T cell repertoires in COVID-19. On the study more broadly: Specimens from acute and convalescent COVID-19 originated in the United States, Italy and Spain.

Seattle patient enrollment occurred during active infection, with longitudinal follow-up thereafter. The CDR3 spans 15 residues. The V segment lost 4 bases and the J segment 3 bases; nucleotides outside the gene matches: 6. From germline, CDR1 is MNHEY and CDR2 SVGEGT. The method was immunoSEQ multiplex PCR; TCRdb's version includes in-frame clones alone and lacks a portion of them. The table lists some 300,000 clones, nearly 90% of them singletons. The receptor was derived from a woman aged 25 to 39 with COVID-19, enrolled during active disease. This rearrangement joins TRBV6-2 or TRBV6-3 to TRBJ2-5; 9 nucleotides align to TRBD2. The sample comprised peripheral blood. Here the CDR3 DNA reads TGTGCCAGCAGTTCTCAGAGCGGGGGGAAAGAGACCCAGTACTTC. Its protein is CASSSQSGGKETQYF.